The present TCR beta chain was sequenced within a study of cytomegalovirus exposure and HLA in healthy donors. Study findings and constraints: Listed as cytomegalovirus-associated were 150 to 200 TCR beta chains.

Notes on this clone: The antigen is not known.

The germline V gene encodes CDR1 MGHRA and CDR2 YSYEKL. Trimming removed 4 bases from V and 1 base from J; junction bases left unmatched: 12. The CDR3 spans 19 residues. 60 Vbeta and 13 Jbeta primers were used in PCR. As originally analysed: Around 11 million shared chains were among the about 80 million unique TCR beta chains that a later analysis counted. TCRdb's table, derived via immunoSEQ multiplex PCR, lists solely in-frame clones and lacks some. The DNA gave D and trimming, while V, J and clone size come from that table. The sample records around 140,000 clones, 65% to 85% being singletons. Input material: PBMCs. The gene calls are TRBV4-1 and TRBJ2-3; 12 positions match TRBD2. The clonotype was recovered from a male donor in good health and CMV-seronegative. CDR3 sequence (DNA): TGCGCCAGCAGCCCGCGGACTAGCGGGATTTTGGATCGCACAGATACGCAGTATTTT. This encodes CASSPRTSGILDRTDTQYF.